This T cell receptor beta chain was identified during a study of beta chain features in type 1 diabetes. Study-level findings and limits: Researchers report that Type 1 diabetes patients had moderately but significantly shorter TCRB CDR3s across all four CD4+ subsets. Sequencing the cDNA could make cells with high TCR expression show up more than they should.

The CDR3 is 17 amino acids. Losses at the gene ends were 0 bases for V and 7 bases for J; bases not matched to a gene: 12. CDR1 is LNHNV, CDR2 YYDKDF, per germline (reference sequence). As every portion of the isolated RNA was reverse transcribed, the sequencing read expressed TCRB transcripts. Assay: immunoSEQ multiplex PCR; the TCRdb copy retains only in-frame clones and omits some. The sample holds roughly 300,000 clones, roughly 13% seen once. The sample holds a few counts of this clone. The antigen remains undetermined. The source is a man under 40 with type 1 diabetes. Sequencing was done on a sample of naive CD4+ T cells from blood. J is TRBJ2-1 and V is TRBV15; 7 bases agree with TRBD2. The DNA of the CDR3 is TGTGCCACCAGCAGAGATTGGGCTAGCGGAAAGGGGAATGAGCAGTTCTTC. This encodes CATSRDWASGKGNEQFF.